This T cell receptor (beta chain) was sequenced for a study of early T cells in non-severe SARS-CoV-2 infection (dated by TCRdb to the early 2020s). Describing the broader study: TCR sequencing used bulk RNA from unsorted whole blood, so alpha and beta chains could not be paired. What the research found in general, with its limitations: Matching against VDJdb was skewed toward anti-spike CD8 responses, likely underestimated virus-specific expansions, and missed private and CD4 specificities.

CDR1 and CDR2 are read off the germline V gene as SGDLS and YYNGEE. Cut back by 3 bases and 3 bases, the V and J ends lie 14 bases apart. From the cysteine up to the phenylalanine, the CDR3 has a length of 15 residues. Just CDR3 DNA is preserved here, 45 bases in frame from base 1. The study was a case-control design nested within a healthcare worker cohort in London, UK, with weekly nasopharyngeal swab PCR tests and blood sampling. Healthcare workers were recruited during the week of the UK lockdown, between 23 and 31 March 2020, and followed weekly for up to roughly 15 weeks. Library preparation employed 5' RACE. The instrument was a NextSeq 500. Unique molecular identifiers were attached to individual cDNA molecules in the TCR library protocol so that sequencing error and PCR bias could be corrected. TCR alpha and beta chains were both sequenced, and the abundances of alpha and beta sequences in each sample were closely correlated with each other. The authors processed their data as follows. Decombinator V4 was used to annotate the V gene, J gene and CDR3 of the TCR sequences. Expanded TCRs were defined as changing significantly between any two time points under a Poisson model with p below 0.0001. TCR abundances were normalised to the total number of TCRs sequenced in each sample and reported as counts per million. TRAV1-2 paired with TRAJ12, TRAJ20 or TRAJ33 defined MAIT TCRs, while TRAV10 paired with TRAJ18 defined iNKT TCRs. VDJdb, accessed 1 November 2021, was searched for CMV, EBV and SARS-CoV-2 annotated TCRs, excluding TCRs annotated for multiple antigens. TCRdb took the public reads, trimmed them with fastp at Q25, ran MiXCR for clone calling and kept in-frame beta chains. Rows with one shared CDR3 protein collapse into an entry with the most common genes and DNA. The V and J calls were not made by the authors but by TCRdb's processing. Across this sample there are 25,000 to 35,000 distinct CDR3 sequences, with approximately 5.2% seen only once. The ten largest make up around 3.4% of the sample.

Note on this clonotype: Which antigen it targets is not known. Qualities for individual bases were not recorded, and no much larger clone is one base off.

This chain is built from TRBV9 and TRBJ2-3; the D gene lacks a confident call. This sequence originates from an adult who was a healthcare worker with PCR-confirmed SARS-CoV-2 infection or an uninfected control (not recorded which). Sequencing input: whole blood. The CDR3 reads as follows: CASSAWGSVTDTQYF. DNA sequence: TGTGCCAGCAGCGCTTGGGGATCGGTGACAGATACGCAGTATTTT.